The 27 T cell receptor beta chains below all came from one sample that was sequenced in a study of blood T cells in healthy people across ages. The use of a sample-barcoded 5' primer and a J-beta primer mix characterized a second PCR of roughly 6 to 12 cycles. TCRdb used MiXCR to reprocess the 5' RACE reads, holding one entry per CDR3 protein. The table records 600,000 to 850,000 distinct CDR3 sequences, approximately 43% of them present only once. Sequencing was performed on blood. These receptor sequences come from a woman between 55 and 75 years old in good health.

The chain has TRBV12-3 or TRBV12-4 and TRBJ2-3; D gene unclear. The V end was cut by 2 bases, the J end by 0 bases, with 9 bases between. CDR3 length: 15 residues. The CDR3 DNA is TGTGCCAGCAGTTTACGAAGGGTTAGCACAGATACGCAGTATTTT. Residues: CASSLRRVSTDTQYF.

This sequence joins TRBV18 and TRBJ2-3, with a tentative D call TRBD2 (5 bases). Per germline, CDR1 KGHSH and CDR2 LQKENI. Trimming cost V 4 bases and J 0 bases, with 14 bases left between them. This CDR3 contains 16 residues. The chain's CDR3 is CASSRLGAPSTDTQYF. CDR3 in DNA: TGTGCCAGCTCACGGCTGGGAGCGCCCAGCACAGATACGCAGTATTTT. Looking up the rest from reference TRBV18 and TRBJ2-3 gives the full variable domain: NAGVMQNPRHLVRRRGQEARLRCSPMKGHSHVYWYRQLPEEGLKFMVYLQKENIIDESGMPKERFSAEFPKEGPSILRIQQVVRGDSAAYFCASSRLGAPSTDTQYFGPGTRLTVL.

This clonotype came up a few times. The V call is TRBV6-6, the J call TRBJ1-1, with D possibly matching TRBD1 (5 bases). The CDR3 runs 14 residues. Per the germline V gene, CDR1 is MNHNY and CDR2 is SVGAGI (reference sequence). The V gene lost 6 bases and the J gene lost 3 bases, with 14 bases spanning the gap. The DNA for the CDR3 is TGTGCCAGCAGCTCAGGGATGGTTGACACTGAAGCTTTCTTT. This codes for CASSSGMVDTEAFF.

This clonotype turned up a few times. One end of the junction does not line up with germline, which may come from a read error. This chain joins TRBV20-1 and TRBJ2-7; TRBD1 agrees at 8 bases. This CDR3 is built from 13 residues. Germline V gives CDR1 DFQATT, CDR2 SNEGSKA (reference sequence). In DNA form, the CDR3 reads TGCAGTGCTAGTCAGGGGGCGGCGTACGGGCAGTACTTC. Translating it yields CSASQGAAYGQYF.

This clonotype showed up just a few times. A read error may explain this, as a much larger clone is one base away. CDR3 amino acids: CAVRDSLKGNEQYF. The CDR3 DNA sequence: TGTGCCGTCCGGGACAGTCTCAAGGGCAATGAGCAGTACTTC. J is TRBJ2-5 and V is TRBV10-3, with 7 nucleotides matching TRBD1. From germline, CDR1 is ENHRY and CDR2 SYGVKD. V gave up 11 bases and J gave up 11 bases; unmatched junction bases: 20. This CDR3 comprises 14 residues.

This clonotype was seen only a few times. The DNA of the CDR3 is TGCAGTGCTAGATTCCCGCAGGGCCCGATAGGTCAGTACTTC. This codes for CSARFPQGPIGQYF. This chain connects TRBV20-1 to TRBJ2-5; possibly TRBD1 for D (5 bases). Deletions cut 2 bases from V and 11 bases from J, with 21 bases between. This CDR3 region has 14 residues. Germline V gene lookup returns CDR1 DFQATT and CDR2 SNEGSKA (reference sequence).

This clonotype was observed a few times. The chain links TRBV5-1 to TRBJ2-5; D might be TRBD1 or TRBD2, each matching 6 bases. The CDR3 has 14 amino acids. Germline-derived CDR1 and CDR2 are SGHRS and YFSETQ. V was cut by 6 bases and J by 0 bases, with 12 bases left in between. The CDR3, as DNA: TGCGCCAGCACCATAGGGGGGAACCAAGAGACCCAGTACTTC. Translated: CASTIGGNQETQYF.

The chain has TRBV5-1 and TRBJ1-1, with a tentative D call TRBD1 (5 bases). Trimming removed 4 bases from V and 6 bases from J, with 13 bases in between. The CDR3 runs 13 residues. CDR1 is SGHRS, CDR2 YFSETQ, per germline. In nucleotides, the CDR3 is TGCGCCAGCAGCCCGGTGGGGCCCCCTGAAGCTTTCTTT. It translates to CASSPVGPPEAFF. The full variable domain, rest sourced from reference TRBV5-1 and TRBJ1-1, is KAGVTQTPRYLIKTRGQQVTLSCSPISGHRSVSWYQQTPGQGLQFLFEYFSETQRNKGNFPGRFSGRQFSNSRSEMNVSTLELGDSALYLCASSPVGPPEAFFGQGTRLTVV.

Written as DNA, the CDR3 is TGCAGCGTTGATCCTCTGGGGGCCGGCTATGGCTACACCTTC. It is translated as CSVDPLGAGYGYTF. V usage is TRBV29-1 and J usage is TRBJ1-2; maybe TRBD1 (6 bases). The V end was cut by 3 bases, the J end by 4 bases, with 15 bases between. This CDR3 spans 14 amino acids. In germline, CDR1 is SQVTM, CDR2 ANQGSEA.

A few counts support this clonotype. The CDR3 coding sequence is TGTGCTAGTGGGGATTCCGGGGGGAGCACAGATACGCAGTATTTT. It yields the protein CASGDSGGSTDTQYF. This chain joins TRBV12-5 and TRBJ2-3; 7 bases map to TRBD2. Trimming removed 6 bases from V and 0 bases from J; junction bases left unmatched: 6. This CDR3 spans 15 amino acids. Germline V CDR1 and CDR2: LGHNT, FRNRAP.

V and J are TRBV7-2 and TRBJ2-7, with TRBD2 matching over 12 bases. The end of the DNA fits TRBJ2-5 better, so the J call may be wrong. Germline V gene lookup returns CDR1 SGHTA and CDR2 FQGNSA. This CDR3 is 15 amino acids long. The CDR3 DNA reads TGTGCCAGCAGCTTAGAACTAGCGGGAGGAGAGACCCAGTACTTC. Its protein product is CASSLELAGGETQYF.

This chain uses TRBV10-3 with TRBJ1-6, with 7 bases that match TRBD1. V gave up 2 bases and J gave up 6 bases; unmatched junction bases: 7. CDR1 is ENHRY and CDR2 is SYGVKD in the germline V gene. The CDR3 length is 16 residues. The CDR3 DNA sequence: TGTGCCATCAGTGAGGATCGGGGACAGCTTAATTCACCCCTCCACTTT. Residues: CAISEDRGQLNSPLHF.

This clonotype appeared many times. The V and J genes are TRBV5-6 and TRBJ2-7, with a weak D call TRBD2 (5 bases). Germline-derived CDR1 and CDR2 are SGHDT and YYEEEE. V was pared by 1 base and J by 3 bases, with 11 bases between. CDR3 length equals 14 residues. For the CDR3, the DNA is TGTGCCAGCAGCTTGCGGGGATTGGGCTACGAGCAGTACTTC. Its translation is CASSLRGLGYEQYF.

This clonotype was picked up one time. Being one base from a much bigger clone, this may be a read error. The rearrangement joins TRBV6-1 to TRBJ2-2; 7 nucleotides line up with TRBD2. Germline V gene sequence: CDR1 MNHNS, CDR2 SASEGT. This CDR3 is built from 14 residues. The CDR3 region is CAGRALSGAGELFF. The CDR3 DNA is TGTGCCGGCAGGGCTCTAAGCGGGGCCGGGGAGCTGTTTTTT.

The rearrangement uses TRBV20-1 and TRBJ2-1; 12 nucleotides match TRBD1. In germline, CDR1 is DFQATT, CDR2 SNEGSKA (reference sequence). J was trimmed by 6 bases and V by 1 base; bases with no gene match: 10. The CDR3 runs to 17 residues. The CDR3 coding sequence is TGCAGTGCTAGAGCAGGTGGGGACAGGGGGCAGATCAATGAGCAGTTCTTC. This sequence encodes CSARAGGDRGQINEQFF.

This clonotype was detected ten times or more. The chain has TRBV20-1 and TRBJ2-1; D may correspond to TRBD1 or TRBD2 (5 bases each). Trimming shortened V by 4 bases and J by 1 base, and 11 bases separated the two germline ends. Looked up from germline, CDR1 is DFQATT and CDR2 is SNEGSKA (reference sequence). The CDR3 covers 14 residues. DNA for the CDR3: TGCAGTGCTACGAGTGGGGGTTCCTACAATGAGCAGTTCTTC. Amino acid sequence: CSATSGGSYNEQFF.

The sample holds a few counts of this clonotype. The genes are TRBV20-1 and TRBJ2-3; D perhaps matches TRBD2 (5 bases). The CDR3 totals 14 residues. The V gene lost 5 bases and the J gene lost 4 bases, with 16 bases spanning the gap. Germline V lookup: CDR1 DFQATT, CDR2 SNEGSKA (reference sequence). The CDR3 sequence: CSAPTVSGADTQYF. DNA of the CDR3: TGCAGTGCTCCGACTGTCTCCGGGGCAGATACGCAGTATTTT.

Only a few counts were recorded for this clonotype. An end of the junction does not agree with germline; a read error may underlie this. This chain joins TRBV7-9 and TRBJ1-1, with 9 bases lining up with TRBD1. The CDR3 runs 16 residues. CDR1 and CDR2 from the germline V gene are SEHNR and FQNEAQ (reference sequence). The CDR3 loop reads CASSPTGTGLGTETFF. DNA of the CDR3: TGTGCCAGCAGTCCAACCGGGACAGGGCTAGGGACTGAAACTTTCTTT.

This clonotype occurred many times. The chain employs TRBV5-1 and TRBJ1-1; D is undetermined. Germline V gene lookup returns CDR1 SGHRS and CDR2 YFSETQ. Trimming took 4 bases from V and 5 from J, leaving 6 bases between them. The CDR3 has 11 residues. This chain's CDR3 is CASSPGTEAFF. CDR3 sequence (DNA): TGCGCCAGCAGCCCGGGTACTGAAGCTTTCTTT. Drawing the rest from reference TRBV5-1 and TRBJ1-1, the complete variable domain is KAGVTQTPRYLIKTRGQQVTLSCSPISGHRSVSWYQQTPGQGLQFLFEYFSETQRNKGNFPGRFSGRQFSNSRSEMNVSTLELGDSALYLCASSPGTEAFFGQGTRLTVV.

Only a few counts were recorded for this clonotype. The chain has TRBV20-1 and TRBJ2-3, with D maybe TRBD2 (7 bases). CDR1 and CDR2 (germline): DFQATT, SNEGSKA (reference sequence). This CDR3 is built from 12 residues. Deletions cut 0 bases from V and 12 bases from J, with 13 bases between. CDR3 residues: CSARDRGGLQYF. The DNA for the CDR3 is TGCAGTGCTAGAGATCGCGGGGGCCTTCAGTATTTT.

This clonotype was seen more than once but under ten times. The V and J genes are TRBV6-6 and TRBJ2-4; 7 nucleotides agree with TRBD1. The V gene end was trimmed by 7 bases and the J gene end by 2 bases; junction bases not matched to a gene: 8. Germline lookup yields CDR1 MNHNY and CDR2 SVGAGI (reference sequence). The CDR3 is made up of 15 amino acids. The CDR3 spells CASITTGDPKNIQYF. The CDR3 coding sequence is TGTGCCAGCATTACAACAGGGGATCCCAAAAACATTCAGTACTTC.

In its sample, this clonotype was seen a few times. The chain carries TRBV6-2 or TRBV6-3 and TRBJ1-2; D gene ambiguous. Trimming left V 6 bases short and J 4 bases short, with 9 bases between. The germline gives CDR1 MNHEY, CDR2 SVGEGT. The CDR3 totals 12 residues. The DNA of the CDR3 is TGTGCCAGCAGAGAGGGAGGCTATGGCTACACCTTC. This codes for CASREGGYGYTF.

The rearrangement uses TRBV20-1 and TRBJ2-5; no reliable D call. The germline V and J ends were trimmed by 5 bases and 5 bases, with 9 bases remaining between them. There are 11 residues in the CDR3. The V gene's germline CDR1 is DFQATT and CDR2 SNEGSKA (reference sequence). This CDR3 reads CSAEGGETQYF. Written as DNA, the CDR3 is TGCAGTGCTGAAGGTGGGGAGACCCAGTACTTC.

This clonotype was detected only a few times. This CDR3 reads CASGLGLAGADTQYF. The CDR3 nucleotides read TGTGCTAGTGGTCTCGGACTAGCGGGGGCAGATACGCAGTATTTT. The V and J genes are TRBV12-5 and TRBJ2-3, with 13 nucleotides matching TRBD2. Germline trimming cut 5 bases from V and 4 bases from J; bases unmatched to any gene: 3. The CDR3 spans 15 residues. Per germline, CDR1 LGHNT and CDR2 FRNRAP.

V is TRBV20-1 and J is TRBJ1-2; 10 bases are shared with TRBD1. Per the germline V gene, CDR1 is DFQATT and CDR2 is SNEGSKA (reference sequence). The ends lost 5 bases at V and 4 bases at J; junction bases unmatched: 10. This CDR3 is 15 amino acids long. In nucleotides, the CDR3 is TGCAGTGCTGCCGTCCCGGGACAGGGGATCTATGGCTACACCTTC. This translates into CSAAVPGQGIYGYTF.

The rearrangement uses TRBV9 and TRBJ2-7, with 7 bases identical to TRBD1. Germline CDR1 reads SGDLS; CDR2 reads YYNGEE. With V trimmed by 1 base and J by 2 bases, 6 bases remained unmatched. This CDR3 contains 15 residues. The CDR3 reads CASSVTGDRAYEQYF. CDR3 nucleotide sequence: TGTGCCAGCAGCGTAACCGGGGACAGAGCCTACGAGCAGTACTTC.

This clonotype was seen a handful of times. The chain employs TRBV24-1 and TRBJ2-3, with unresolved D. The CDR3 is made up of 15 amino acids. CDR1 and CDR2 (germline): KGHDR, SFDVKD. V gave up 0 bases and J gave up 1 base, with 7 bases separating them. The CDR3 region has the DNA TGTGCCACCAGTGATTTGCGCGCAGGCACAGATACGCAGTATTTT. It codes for CATSDLRAGTDTQYF.